Listed here are 8 T cell receptor beta chains from one sample, sequenced in a study of blood T cells in healthy people across ages (dated by TCRdb to about 2015). The method behind the library was 5' RACE. The run used an Illumina HiSeq 2500. The second PCR ran for roughly 6 to 11 cycles and used a J-beta primer mix along with a sample-barcoded 5' primer. TCRdb's own reprocessing of the public reads used fastp at Q25 and MiXCR and kept productive beta chains. Rows matching on CDR3 protein sequence are summarized as one entry with the most common DNA and genes. This sample is represented by about 1.5 million distinct CDR3 sequences; under 55% of them were singletons. The ten top clones hold under 5% of the sample. Input material: blood. The receptors stem from a woman between 18 and 29 years old in good health.

In nucleotides, the CDR3 is TGCAGTGCTAGAGCATCTAGCGGGAGCTCCTACAATGAGCAGTACTTC. This sequence encodes CSARASSGSSYNEQYF. The V call is TRBV20-1, the J call TRBJ2-7, with TRBD2 matching over 10 bases. The CDR3 covers 16 residues. The V gene's germline CDR1 is DFQATT and CDR2 SNEGSKA (reference sequence). The ends lost 1 base at V and 7 bases at J; junction bases unmatched: 13.

This clonotype was seen a handful of times. The chain carries TRBV29-1 and TRBJ1-1; possible D gene TRBD1, 5 bases. The germline gives CDR1 SQVTM, CDR2 ANQGSEA. Trimming shortened V by 7 bases and J by 4 bases, and 16 bases separated the two germline ends. The CDR3 is 13 amino acids. The CDR3 nucleotides read TGCAGCGCAAACCTCCAGGGCCCCACTGAAGCTTTCTTT. It codes for CSANLQGPTEAFF.

The chain links TRBV27 to TRBJ2-7, with 14 bases aligning to TRBD2. Germline CDR1 and CDR2: MNHEY and SMNVEV (reference sequence). Germline trimming cut 6 bases from V and 4 bases from J; bases unmatched to any gene: 14. This CDR3 contains 18 residues. The CDR3 sequence is CASSHPGLAGEGAYEQYF. The CDR3 bases are TGTGCCAGCAGCCATCCGGGACTAGCGGGAGAGGGGGCGTACGAGCAGTACTTC.

The chain carries TRBV20-1 and TRBJ1-1, with no clear D. The CDR3 contains 11 residues. The V gene's germline CDR1 is DFQATT and CDR2 SNEGSKA (reference sequence). The CDR3 DNA is TGCAGGGCACTACTGGACACTGAAGCTTTCTTT. As protein: CRALLDTEAFF.

This chain joins TRBV20-1 and TRBJ2-4; D is uncertain. Germline V lookup: CDR1 DFQATT, CDR2 SNEGSKA (reference sequence). The CDR3 is 14 residues long. The CDR3 nucleotides read TGCAGGGACCCGCTAGGCCACATCCAAAACATTCAGTACTTC. Its translation is CRDPLGHIQNIQYF.

The chain has TRBV25-1 and TRBJ1-5, with D unresolved. The CDR3 covers 16 residues. V dropped 2 bases and J dropped 0 bases, with 11 bases sitting between them. Germline V gene data show CDR1 as MGHDK and CDR2 as SYGVNS. The DNA of the CDR3 is TGTGCCAGCAGTGAAAAGGGCAGCTATAGCAATCAGCCCCAGCATTTT. Its protein is CASSEKGSYSNQPQHF.

The J gene is TRBJ1-2, the V gene TRBV28; D ambiguous. CDR3 length equals 13 residues. The germline V gene has CDR1 MDHEN and CDR2 SYDVKM. Trimming left V 2 bases short and J 4 bases short, with 8 bases between. The CDR3, as DNA: TGTGCCAGCAGTTTAAAAGCTGGCTATGGCTACACCTTC. It yields the protein CASSLKAGYGYTF.

This clonotype was counted a few times. This rearrangement joins TRBV6-5 to TRBJ2-3; D gene ambiguous. The CDR3 is 15 amino acids. V was shortened by 5 bases and J by 2 bases, with 14 bases between the two germline ends. The germline V gene has CDR1 MNHEY and CDR2 SVGAGI. The CDR3 bases are TGTGCCAGCAGTCTCCGCTCCGCTGACACAGATACGCAGTATTTT. It is translated as CASSLRSADTDTQYF.